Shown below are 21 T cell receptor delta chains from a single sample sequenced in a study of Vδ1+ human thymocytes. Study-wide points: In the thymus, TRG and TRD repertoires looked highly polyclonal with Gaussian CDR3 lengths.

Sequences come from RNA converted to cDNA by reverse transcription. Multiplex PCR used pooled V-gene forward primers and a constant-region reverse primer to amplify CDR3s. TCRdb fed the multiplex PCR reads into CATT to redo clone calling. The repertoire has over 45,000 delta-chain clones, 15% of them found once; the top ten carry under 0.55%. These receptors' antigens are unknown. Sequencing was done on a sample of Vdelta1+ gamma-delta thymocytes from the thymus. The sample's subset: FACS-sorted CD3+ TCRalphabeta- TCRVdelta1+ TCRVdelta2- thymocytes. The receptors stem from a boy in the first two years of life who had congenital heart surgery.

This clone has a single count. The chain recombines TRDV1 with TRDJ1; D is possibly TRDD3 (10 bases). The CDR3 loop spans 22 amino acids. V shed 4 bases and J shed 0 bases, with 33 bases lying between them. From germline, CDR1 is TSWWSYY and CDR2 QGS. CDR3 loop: CALGAPFLPTLLGDTYTDKLIF. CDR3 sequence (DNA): TGTGCTCTTGGGGCCCCCTTCCTACCAACATTATTGGGGGATACTTACACCGATAAACTCATCTTT.

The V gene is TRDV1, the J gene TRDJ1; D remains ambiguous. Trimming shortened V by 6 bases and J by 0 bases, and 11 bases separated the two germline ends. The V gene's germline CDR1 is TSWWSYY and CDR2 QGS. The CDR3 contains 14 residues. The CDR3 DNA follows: TGTGCTCTTGGACGCGACAGGTACACCGATAAACTCATCTTT. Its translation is CALGRDRYTDKLIF.

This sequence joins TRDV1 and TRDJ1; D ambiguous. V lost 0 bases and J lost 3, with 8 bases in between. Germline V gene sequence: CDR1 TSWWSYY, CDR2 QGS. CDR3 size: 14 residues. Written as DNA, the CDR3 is TGTGCTCTTGGGGAACTTAGTGTGGCCGATAAACTCATCTTT. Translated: CALGELSVADKLIF.

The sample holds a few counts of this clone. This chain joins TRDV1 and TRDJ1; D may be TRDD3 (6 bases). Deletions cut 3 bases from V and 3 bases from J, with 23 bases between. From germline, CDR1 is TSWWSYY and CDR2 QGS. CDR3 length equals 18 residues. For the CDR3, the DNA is TGTGCTCTTGGGGACCGCCCACATTACCTTACTGGGCCCGATAAACTCATCTTT. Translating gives CALGDRPHYLTGPDKLIF.

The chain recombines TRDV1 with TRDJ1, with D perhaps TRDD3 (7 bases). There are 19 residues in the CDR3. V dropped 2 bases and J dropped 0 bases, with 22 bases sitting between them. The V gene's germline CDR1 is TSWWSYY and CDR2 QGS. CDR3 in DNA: TGTGCTCTTGGGGAAGTCCCTCCTACGGTCGGGGGATACACCGATAAACTCATCTTT. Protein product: CALGEVPPTVGGYTDKLIF.

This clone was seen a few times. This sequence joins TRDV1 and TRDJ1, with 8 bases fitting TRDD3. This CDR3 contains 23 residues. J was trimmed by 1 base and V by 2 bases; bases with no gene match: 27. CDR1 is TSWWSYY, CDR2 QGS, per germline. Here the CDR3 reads CALGEFCPSPVLGGGKGTDKLIF. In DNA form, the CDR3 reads TGTGCTCTTGGGGAATTTTGTCCTTCCCCCGTACTGGGGGGAGGCAAGGGCACCGATAAACTCATCTTT.

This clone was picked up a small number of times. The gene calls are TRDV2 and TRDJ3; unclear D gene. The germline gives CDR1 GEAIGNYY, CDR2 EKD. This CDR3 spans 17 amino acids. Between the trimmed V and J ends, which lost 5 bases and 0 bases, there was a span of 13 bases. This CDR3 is CACGAGKSSWDTRQMFF. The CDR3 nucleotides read TGTGCCTGTGGAGCCGGGAAAAGCTCCTGGGACACCCGACAGATGTTTTTC.

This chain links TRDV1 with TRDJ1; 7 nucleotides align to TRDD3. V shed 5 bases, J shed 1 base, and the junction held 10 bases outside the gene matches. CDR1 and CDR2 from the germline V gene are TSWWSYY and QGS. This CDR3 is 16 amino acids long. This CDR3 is CALGMAMTGVTDKLIF. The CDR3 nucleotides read TGTGCTCTTGGGATGGCCATGACTGGGGTCACCGATAAACTCATCTTT.

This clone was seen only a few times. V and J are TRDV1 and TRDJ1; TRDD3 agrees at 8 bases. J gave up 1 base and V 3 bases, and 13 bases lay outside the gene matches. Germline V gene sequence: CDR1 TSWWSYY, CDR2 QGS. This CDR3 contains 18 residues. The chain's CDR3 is CALGDYWGPPVGTDKLIF. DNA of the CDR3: TGTGCTCTTGGGGATTACTGGGGGCCTCCTGTTGGCACCGATAAACTCATCTTT.

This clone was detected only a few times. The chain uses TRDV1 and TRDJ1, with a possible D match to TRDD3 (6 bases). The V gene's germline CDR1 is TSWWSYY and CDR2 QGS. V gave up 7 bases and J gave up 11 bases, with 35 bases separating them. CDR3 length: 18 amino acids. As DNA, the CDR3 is TGTGCTCTTGACCCTTCTATCCCATTACTACTGGGTCCCAACGGGCTCATCTTT. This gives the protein CALDPSIPLLLGPNGLIF.

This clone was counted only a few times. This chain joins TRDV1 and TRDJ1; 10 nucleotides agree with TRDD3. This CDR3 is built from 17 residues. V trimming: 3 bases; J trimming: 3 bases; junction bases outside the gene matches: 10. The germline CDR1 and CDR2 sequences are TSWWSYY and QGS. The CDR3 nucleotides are TGTGCTCTTGGGGATAAGCACCTGGGGGATATATCCGATAAACTCATCTTT. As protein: CALGDKHLGDISDKLIF.

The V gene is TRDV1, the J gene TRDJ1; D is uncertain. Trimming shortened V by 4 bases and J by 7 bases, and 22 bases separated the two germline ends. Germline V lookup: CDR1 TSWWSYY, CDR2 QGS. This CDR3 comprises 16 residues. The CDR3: CALGGPLARGFSKLIF. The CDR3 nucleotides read TGTGCTCTTGGGGGCCCTTTGGCCCGGGGTTTTTCTAAACTCATCTTT.

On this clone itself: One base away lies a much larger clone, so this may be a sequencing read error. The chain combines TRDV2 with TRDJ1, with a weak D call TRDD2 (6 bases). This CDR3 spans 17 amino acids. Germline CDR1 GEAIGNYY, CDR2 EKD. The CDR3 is CACVILRSRHYTDKPIF. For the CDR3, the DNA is TGTGCCTGTGTCATCCTACGTTCTAGACATTACACCGATAAACCCATCTTT.

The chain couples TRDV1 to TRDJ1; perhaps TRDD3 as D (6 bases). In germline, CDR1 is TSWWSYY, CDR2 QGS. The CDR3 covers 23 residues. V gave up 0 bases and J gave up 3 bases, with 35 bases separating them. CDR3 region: CALGELPIPFRGGYAKRPDKLIF. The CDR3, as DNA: TGTGCTCTTGGGGAACTACCAATTCCCTTTCGTGGGGGGTACGCCAAGCGCCCCGATAAACTCATCTTT.

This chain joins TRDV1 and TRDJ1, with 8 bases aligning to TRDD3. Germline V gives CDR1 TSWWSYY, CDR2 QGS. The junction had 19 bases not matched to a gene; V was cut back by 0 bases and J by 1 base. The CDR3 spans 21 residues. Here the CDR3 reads CALGELVHRRGIRRVTDKLIF. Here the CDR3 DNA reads TGTGCTCTTGGGGAACTAGTCCATCGGAGGGGGATAAGACGGGTCACCGATAAACTCATCTTT.

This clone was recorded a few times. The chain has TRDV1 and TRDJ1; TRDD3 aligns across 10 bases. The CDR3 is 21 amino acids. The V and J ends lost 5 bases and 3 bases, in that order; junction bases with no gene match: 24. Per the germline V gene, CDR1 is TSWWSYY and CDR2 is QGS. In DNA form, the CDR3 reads TGTGCTCTTGGGCCCCTATATTCCCCGTCTGCTGGGGGATATAGTGCCGATAAACTCATCTTT. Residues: CALGPLYSPSAGGYSADKLIF.

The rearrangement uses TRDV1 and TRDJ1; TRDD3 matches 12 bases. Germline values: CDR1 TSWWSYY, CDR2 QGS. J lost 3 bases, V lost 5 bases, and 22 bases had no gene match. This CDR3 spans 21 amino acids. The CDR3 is CALGTQASHLTGGYFPDKLIF. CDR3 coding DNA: TGTGCTCTTGGGACCCAGGCATCTCACCTAACTGGGGGATACTTCCCCGATAAACTCATCTTT.

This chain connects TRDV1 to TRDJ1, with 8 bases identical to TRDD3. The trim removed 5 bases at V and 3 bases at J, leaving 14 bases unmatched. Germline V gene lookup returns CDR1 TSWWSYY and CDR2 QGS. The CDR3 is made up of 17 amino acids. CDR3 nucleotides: TGTGCTCTTGGGCGACCAAGCGTTGGGGGATTTTCCGATAAACTCATCTTT. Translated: CALGRPSVGGFSDKLIF.

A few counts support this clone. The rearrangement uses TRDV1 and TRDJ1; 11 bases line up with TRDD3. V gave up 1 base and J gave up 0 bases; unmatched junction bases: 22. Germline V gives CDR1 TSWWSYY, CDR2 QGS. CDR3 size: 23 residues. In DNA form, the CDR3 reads TGTGCTCTTGGGGAACAGGGACCCCCGGGTTGCCTGGGGGATACTGGGTACACCGATAAACTCATCTTT. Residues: CALGEQGPPGCLGDTGYTDKLIF.

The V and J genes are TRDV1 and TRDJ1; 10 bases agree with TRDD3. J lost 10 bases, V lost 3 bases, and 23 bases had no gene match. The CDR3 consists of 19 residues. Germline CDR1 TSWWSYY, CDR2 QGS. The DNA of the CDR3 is TGTGCTCTTGGGGACCTTGGGGTTACTTTCGGGGGATACGCCGGGGGACTCATCTTT. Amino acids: CALGDLGVTFGGYAGGLIF.

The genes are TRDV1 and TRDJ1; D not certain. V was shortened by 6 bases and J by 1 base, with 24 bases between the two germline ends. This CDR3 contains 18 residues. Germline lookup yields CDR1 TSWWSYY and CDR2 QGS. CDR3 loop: CALGKTPSKGRGTDKLIF. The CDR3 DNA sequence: TGTGCTCTTGGTAAAACTCCAAGTAAAGGACGGGGCACCGATAAACTCATCTTT.